One and the same sample provided the 2 T cell receptor beta chains below, sequenced in a study of blood T cells in healthy people across ages. PCR was performed a second time for 7 to 11 cycles using a sample-barcoded 5' primer and a J-beta primer mix. TCRdb used MiXCR to reprocess the 5' RACE reads, holding one entry per CDR3 protein. This sample yields roughly 900,000 distinct CDR3 sequences, of which about 44% are seen a single time; 13% belongs to the top ten. The sequenced sample consisted of blood. These receptors were obtained from a man younger than 40 in good health.

The rearrangement uses TRBV3-1 and TRBJ2-1; TRBD1 agrees at 7 bases. Germline trimming cut 4 bases from V and 7 bases from J; bases unmatched to any gene: 4. Germline V gives CDR1 LGHDT, CDR2 YNNKEL (reference sequence). CDR3 length equals 13 residues. The CDR3 region has the DNA TGTGCCAGCAGCCCGGACAGGCGTAATGAGCAGTTCTTC. This translates into CASSPDRRNEQFF.

This clonotype showed up just a few times. CDR3 region: CASSQDSGSSSYEQYF. The CDR3 nucleotides are TGCGCCAGCAGCCAAGACTCAGGGTCCAGCTCCTACGAGCAGTACTTC. V and J are TRBV4-1 and TRBJ2-7, with D maybe TRBD1 (5 bases). Germline assignment: CDR1 MGHRA and CDR2 YSYEKL. V lost 0 bases, J lost 0 bases, and 12 bases lay in between. The CDR3 spans 16 residues.